This TCR beta chain derives from a study of cytomegalovirus exposure and HLA in healthy donors. With 3 bases removed from V and 2 bases from J, the gap between germline ends came to 10 bases. CDR3 size: 14 residues. Germline V gene data show CDR1 as MNHEY and CDR2 as SVGAGI. The PCR made use of 60 Vbeta and 13 Jbeta primers. Measured with immunoSEQ multiplex PCR; TCRdb has only the in-frame clones, and not every one. The data show about 60,000 clones, around four fifths seen once. This TCR came from a woman aged 30 to 39 in good health and CMV-seronegative. The V gene is TRBV6-5, the J gene TRBJ1-1; D is unresolved. Sequences were obtained from PBMCs. CDR3 bases: TGTGCCAGCAGTTATGATGGCGGAAACACTGAAGCTTTCTTT. Its protein product is CASSYDGGNTEAFF.